Each of the 25 T cell receptor beta chains below was sequenced from the same sample in a study of spatial heterogeneity in lung cancer. Each CDR3 protein is one row after TCRdb ran MiXCR on the 5' RACE reads. The sample holds around 92,000 distinct CDR3 sequences; about 12% are singletons and the top ten take over 40%. Time point specified: sample taken at primary tumor resection. The starting material was PBMCs, obtained at surgery. All receptors come from a male donor with early-stage non-small cell lung cancer.

The chain is built from TRBV5-1 and TRBJ2-3; 7 nucleotides line up with TRBD1. This CDR3 is built from 14 residues. V shed 3 bases and J 2 bases; nucleotides not matched to a gene: 3. Germline V lookup: CDR1 SGHRS, CDR2 YFSETQ. CDR3 nucleotide sequence: TGCGCCAGCAGCTCGGGACAGAACACAGATACGCAGTATTTT. Amino acids: CASSSGQNTDTQYF.

This clonotype was recorded at least ten times. The chain employs TRBV7-3 and TRBJ2-3, with D unclear. CDR3 length: 13 amino acids. Germline lookup yields CDR1 SGHTA and CDR2 FQGTGA. Trimming pared 5 bases from V and 4 bases from J, leaving 10 bases between. The CDR3: CASSDTSSDTQYF. For the CDR3, the DNA is TGTGCCAGCAGCGATACATCTTCAGATACGCAGTATTTT.

The J gene is TRBJ2-5, the V gene TRBV5-6; the D is unclear. V lost 0 bases to trimming and J lost 0 bases, with 6 bases between them. This CDR3 has 14 residues. Germline V gene sequence: CDR1 SGHDT, CDR2 YYEEEE. DNA of the CDR3: TGTGCCAGCAGCTTGGCAGTCAACCAAGAGACCCAGTACTTC. Protein product: CASSLAVNQETQYF.

The chain has TRBV20-1 and TRBJ1-4, with a weak D call TRBD1 (5 bases). Deletions cut 6 bases from V and 6 bases from J, with 17 bases between. Germline CDR1 and CDR2: DFQATT and SNEGSKA (reference sequence). This CDR3 spans 14 amino acids. The CDR3 loop reads CSATPDTRDEKLFF. Here the CDR3 DNA reads TGCAGTGCCACGCCGGACACCCGAGATGAAAAACTGTTTTTT.

This chain links TRBV11-3 with TRBJ2-3; 14 bases are a match to TRBD2. Germline V gene lookup returns CDR1 SGHNT and CDR2 YENEEA. V lost 5 bases and J lost 4; bases outside the gene matches: 5. This CDR3 is 16 amino acids long. CDR3 sequence (DNA): TGTGCCAGCAGCCAGGGACTAGCGGGAGCGTCAGATACGCAGTATTTT. This codes for CASSQGLAGASDTQYF. Full variable domain (remainder filled in from reference TRBV11-3 and TRBJ2-3): EAGVVQSPRYKIIEKKQPVAFWCNPISGHNTLYWYLQNLGQGPELLIRYENEEAVDDSQLPKDRFSAERLKGVDSTLKIQPAELGDSAVYLCASSQGLAGASDTQYFGPGTRLTVL.

This chain uses TRBV15 with TRBJ1-1; tentatively, D is TRBD1 (5 bases). The CDR3 spans 15 residues. Germline CDR1 reads LNHNV; CDR2 reads YYDKDF (reference sequence). Trimming took off 0 bases at V and 7 bases at J, with 15 bases between the two ends. This chain's CDR3 is CATSRDRGTQDEAFF. CDR3 bases: TGTGCCACCAGCAGAGATCGAGGGACGCAGGATGAAGCTTTCTTT.

Of note for this clonotype: A much larger clone lies one base from this, so it may be a read error. Without the conserved terminal phenylalanine or tryptophan, this CDR3 likely stems from a read error. The chain recombines TRBV5-5 with TRBJ2-3; D remains ambiguous. V shed 2 bases and J shed 6 bases, with 16 bases lying between them. The CDR3 totals 15 residues. Germline V gene lookup returns CDR1 SGHKS and CDR2 YYEKEE (reference sequence). CDR3 loop: CASSFLEGSRDTQYL. The DNA for the CDR3 is TGTGCCAGCAGCTTCCTCGAAGGTTCCCGCGATACGCAGTATTTG.

This clonotype has ten or more counts. The chain carries TRBV7-9 and TRBJ1-2, with D maybe TRBD1 (6 bases). Deletions cut 4 bases from V and 3 bases from J, with 6 bases between. The CDR3 has 12 residues. The V gene's germline CDR1 is SEHNR and CDR2 FQNEAQ (reference sequence). The CDR3 coding sequence is TGTGCCAGCAGCTGGACAGACTATGGCTACACCTTC. Protein product: CASSWTDYGYTF.

This clonotype was seen repeatedly, ten times or more. The genes are TRBV12-3 or TRBV12-4 and TRBJ1-3; D is uncertain. With 7 bases removed from V and 8 bases from J, the gap between germline ends came to 12 bases. The CDR3 has 12 residues. The CDR3, as DNA: TGTGCCAGCACCCCCCCTGTTGACACCATATATTTT. Amino acids: CASTPPVDTIYF.

The table lists this clonotype with a few counts. This chain uses TRBV7-9 with TRBJ2-7; tentative D call: TRBD1 (6 bases). Trimming stripped 5 bases from V and 2 bases from J, with 10 bases between. Germline CDR1 and CDR2: SEHNR and FQNEAQ (reference sequence). This CDR3 contains 13 residues. This CDR3 reads CASSTRTAYEQYF. For the CDR3, the DNA is TGTGCCAGCAGCACTCGGACAGCCTACGAGCAGTACTTC.

The J gene is TRBJ2-4, the V gene TRBV7-8; 7 nucleotides align to TRBD1. Germline CDR1 reads SGHVS; CDR2 reads FQNEAQ. This CDR3 contains 19 residues. After removal of 2 bases from V and 7 bases from J, the junction contained 20 bases not matched to a gene. CDR3 in amino acids: CASSLKAKERQGLRNIQYF. The CDR3 region has the DNA TGTGCCAGCAGCTTAAAGGCGAAAGAACGACAGGGATTAAGGAACATTCAGTACTTC.

This clonotype came up many times. The gene calls are TRBV4-3 and TRBJ2-3, with D hard to call. This CDR3 comprises 16 residues. Germline CDR1 is LGHNA and CDR2 is YSLEER. Trimming stripped 1 base from V and 0 bases from J, with 11 bases between. CDR3 DNA: TGCGCCAGCAGCCAAGGGTTGCAGTATAGCACAGATACGCAGTATTTT. Translating it yields CASSQGLQYSTDTQYF.

CDR3 residues: CSANRRADTQYF. The CDR3 DNA sequence: TGCAGTGCCAATCGGCGAGCAGATACGCAGTATTTT. The rearrangement links TRBV20-1 to TRBJ2-3; D remains ambiguous. This CDR3 contains 12 residues. V was shortened by 6 bases and J by 4 bases, with 11 bases between the two germline ends. In germline, CDR1 is DFQATT, CDR2 SNEGSKA (reference sequence).

This chain joins TRBV7-2 and TRBJ1-6; D call uncertain. Germline V lookup: CDR1 SGHTA, CDR2 FQGNSA. The CDR3 covers 15 residues. V was clipped by 1 base and J by 7 bases, with 11 bases between them. The CDR3 DNA is TGTGCCAGCAGCTTAGAGTACGCAAGGAATTCACCCCTCCACTTT. This encodes CASSLEYARNSPLHF.

The V gene is TRBV7-8, the J gene TRBJ1-1; 8 bases line up with TRBD1. The CDR3 runs 18 residues. Per the germline V gene, CDR1 is SGHVS and CDR2 is FQNEAQ. With 5 bases clipped from V and 0 bases from J, the junction kept 14 bases outside the gene matches. The CDR3 nucleotides read TGTGCCAGCAGCGCTGCCGGGACAGGACTAACCATGAACACTGAAGCTTTCTTT. This encodes CASSAAGTGLTMNTEAFF.

This clonotype was observed a few times. The V call is TRBV27, the J call TRBJ1-1; 9 bases align to TRBD1. The CDR3 totals 15 residues. V was clipped by 6 bases and J by 4 bases; unmatched bases: 9. In germline, CDR1 is MNHEY, CDR2 SMNVEV (reference sequence). CDR3 coding DNA: TGTGCCAGCAGATGGGGACAGGGTGTGAGCACTGAAGCTTTCTTT. Amino acids: CASRWGQGVSTEAFF.

The V call is TRBV11-2, the J call TRBJ2-1, with TRBD2 matching over 10 bases. This CDR3 has 18 amino acids. With 5 bases clipped from V and 0 bases from J, the junction kept 10 bases outside the gene matches. CDR1 and CDR2 (germline): SGHAT, FQNNGV. As DNA, the CDR3 is TGTGCCAGCAGCATAGGACTAGCGGCCCTCGGCTCCTACAATGAGCAGTTCTTC. Protein: CASSIGLAALGSYNEQFF.

This clonotype was detected ten times or more. The chain couples TRBV14 to TRBJ2-3, with TRBD2 matching over 12 bases. V was clipped by 4 bases and J by 4 bases; unmatched bases: 9. In germline, CDR1 is SGHDN, CDR2 FVKESK. The CDR3 consists of 17 residues. CDR3 sequence: CASSPRRTSGVPDTQYF. CDR3 nucleotide sequence: TGTGCCAGCAGCCCGCGACGGACTAGCGGGGTTCCAGATACGCAGTATTTT.

This clonotype has at least ten counts. The chain employs TRBV4-3 and TRBJ1-3; tentative D call: TRBD1 (5 bases). Germline assignment: CDR1 LGHNA and CDR2 YSLEER. Trimming pared 1 base from V and 15 bases from J, leaving 19 bases between. This CDR3 is 14 amino acids long. CDR3 sequence reads: CASSQGDRVGVPYF. The CDR3 DNA is TGCGCCAGCAGCCAAGGGGACCGCGTGGGGGTACCATATTTT.

Ten or more counts support this clonotype. The CDR3 spells CASSLGAGGSTDTQYF. Here the CDR3 DNA reads TGTGCCAGCAGCTTAGGAGCGGGAGGTAGCACAGATACGCAGTATTTT. The chain links TRBV13 to TRBJ2-3, with TRBD2 matching over 9 bases. This CDR3 has 16 amino acids. Germline V lookup: CDR1 PRHDT, CDR2 FYEKMQ (reference sequence). J gave up 0 bases and V 0 bases, and 1 base lay outside the gene matches.

J is TRBJ1-4 and V is TRBV18; D is ambiguous. Trimming stripped 2 bases from V and 4 bases from J, with 14 bases between. CDR3 size: 16 residues. Germline V gene data show CDR1 as KGHSH and CDR2 as LQKENI. In nucleotides, the CDR3 is TGTGCCAGCTCACCAACTACGGGAGGGAATAATGAAAAACTGTTTTTT. Translated, it gives CASSPTTGGNNEKLFF.

This clonotype has more than one count but fewer than ten. This chain uses TRBV28 with TRBJ2-7; D possibly corresponds to TRBD1 (5 bases). The germline CDR1 and CDR2 sequences are MDHEN and SYDVKM. Trimming took off 5 bases at V and 4 bases at J, with 9 bases between the two ends. CDR3 length equals 12 residues. CDR3 region: CASSTQVYEQYF. Here the CDR3 DNA reads TGTGCCAGCAGTACACAGGTATACGAGCAGTACTTC.

This clonotype was observed many times. The rearrangement joins TRBV5-5 to TRBJ2-7; a weak D match, TRBD2 (6 bases). CDR1 and CDR2 (germline): SGHKS, YYEKEE (reference sequence). The CDR3 loop spans 15 amino acids. Trimming shortened V by 0 bases and J by 3 bases, and 13 bases separated the two germline ends. CDR3 amino acids: CASSLDQRAHYEQYF. CDR3 in DNA: TGTGCCAGCAGCTTGGACCAGCGGGCCCACTACGAGCAGTACTTC.

The chain couples TRBV5-1 to TRBJ2-1; 10 bases map to TRBD2. V was clipped by 4 bases and J by 8 bases; unmatched bases: 12. CDR3 length: 16 residues. Germline CDR1 is SGHRS and CDR2 is YFSETQ. This chain's CDR3 is CASSPARASGSDEQFF. CDR3 nucleotide sequence: TGCGCCAGCAGCCCCGCAAGAGCTAGCGGGAGCGATGAGCAGTTCTTC. Full variable domain (remainder filled in from reference TRBV5-1 and TRBJ2-1): KAGVTQTPRYLIKTRGQQVTLSCSPISGHRSVSWYQQTPGQGLQFLFEYFSETQRNKGNFPGRFSGRQFSNSRSEMNVSTLELGDSALYLCASSPARASGSDEQFFGPGTRLTVL.

The chain combines TRBV7-2 with TRBJ1-6; perhaps TRBD1 as D (6 bases). CDR3 size: 16 residues. Germline V lookup: CDR1 SGHTA, CDR2 FQGNSA. Trimming removed 4 bases from V and 6 bases from J, with 16 bases in between. The CDR3: CASSSLQGLGNSPLHF. The CDR3 nucleotides read TGTGCCAGCAGCTCACTGCAGGGGCTTGGTAATTCACCCCTCCACTTT.